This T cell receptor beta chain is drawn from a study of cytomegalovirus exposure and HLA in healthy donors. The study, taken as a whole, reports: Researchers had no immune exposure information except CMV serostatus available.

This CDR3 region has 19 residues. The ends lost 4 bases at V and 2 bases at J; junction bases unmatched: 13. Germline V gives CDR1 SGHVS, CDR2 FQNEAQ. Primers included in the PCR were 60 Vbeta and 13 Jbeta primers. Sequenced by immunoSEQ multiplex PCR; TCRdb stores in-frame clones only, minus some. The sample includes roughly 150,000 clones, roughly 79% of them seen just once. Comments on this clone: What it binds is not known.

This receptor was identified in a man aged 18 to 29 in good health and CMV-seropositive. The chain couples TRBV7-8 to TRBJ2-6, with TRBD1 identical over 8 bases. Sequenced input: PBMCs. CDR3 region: CASSYARRTGFTGANVLTF. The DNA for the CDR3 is TGTGCCAGCAGCTACGCCAGGAGGACAGGGTTTACTGGGGCCAACGTCCTGACTTTC.